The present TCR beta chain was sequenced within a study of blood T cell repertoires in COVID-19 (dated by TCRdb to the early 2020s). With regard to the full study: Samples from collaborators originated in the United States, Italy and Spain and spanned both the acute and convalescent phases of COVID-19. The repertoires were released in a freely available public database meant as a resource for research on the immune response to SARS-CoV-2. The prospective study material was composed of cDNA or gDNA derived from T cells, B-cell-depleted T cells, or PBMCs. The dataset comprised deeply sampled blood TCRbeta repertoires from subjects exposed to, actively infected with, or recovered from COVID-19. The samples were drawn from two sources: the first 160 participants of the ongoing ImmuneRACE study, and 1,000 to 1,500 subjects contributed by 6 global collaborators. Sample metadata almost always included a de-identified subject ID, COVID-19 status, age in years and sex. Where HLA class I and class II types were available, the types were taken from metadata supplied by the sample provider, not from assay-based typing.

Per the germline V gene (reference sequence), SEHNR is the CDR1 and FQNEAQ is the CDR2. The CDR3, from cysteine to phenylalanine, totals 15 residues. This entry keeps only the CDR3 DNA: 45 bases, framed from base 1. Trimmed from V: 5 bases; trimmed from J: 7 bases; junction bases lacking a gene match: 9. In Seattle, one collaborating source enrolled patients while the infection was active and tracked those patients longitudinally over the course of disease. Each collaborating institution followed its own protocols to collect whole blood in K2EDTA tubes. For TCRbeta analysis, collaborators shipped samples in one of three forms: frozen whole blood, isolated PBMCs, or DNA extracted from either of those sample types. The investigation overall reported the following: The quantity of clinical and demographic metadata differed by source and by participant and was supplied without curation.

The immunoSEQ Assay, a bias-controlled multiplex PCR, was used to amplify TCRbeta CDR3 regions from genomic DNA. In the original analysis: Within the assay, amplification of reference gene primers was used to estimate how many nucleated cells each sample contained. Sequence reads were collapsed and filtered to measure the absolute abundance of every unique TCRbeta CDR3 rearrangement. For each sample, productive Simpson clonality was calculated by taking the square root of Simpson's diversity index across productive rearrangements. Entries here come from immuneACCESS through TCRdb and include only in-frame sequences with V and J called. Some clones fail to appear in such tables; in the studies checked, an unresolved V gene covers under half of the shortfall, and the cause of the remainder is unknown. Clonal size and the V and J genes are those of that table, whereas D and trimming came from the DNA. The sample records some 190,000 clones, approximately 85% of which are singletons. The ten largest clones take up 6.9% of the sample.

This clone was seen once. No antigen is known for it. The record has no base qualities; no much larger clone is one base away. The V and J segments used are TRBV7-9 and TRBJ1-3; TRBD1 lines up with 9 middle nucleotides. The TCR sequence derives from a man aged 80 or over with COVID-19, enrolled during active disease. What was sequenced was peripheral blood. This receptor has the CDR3 CASSPSGQGGNTIYF. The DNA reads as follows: TGTGCCAGCAGCCCATCGGGACAGGGTGGTAACACCATATATTTT.